Only a few counts were recorded for the clone carrying this T cell receptor (beta chain). Using immunoSEQ multiplex PCR, the repertoire was profiled, and TCRdb retains in-frame clones only, with some absent. Here the sample spans some 250,000 clones, around 89% being singletons. This CDR3 has 16 residues. V was clipped by 3 bases and J by 1 base, with 10 bases between them. Germline lookup yields CDR1 SGHTA and CDR2 FQGNSA. The sample originates from a study of Ad26.COV2.S vaccination and SARS-CoV-2 variants. Treatment given: about 20 received Ad26.COV2.S at low or high dose, single or two shots; about five received placebo; per-sample allocation not given. Each sample was drawn 63 days after the first injection (of vaccine or placebo).

The sequence came from a person aged 18-65 years who received the Ad26.COV2.S COVID-19 vaccine or a placebo. Sequenced material: peripheral blood, taken in a trial of Ad26.COV2.S vaccine versus placebo. The rearrangement uses TRBV7-2 and TRBJ2-6; D is possibly TRBD1 (6 bases). CDR3 loop: CASSFNRESGANVLTF. Here the CDR3 DNA reads TGTGCCAGCAGCTTTAACAGGGAGTCTGGGGCCAACGTCCTGACTTTC.